The present T cell receptor (beta chain) was sequenced within a study of blood T cell repertoires in COVID-19. On the study more broadly: Collection of acute and convalescent COVID-19 samples took place in the United States, Italy and Spain. From T cells, B-cell-depleted T cells, or PBMCs came the material, which was cDNA or gDNA.

Per the original data handling: Using reference gene primer amplification, nucleated cell counts were estimated. Sequenced by immunoSEQ multiplex PCR; TCRdb stores in-frame clones only, minus some. That table supplies the V and J calls and clone size; D and trimming were determined from the DNA. The top ten clones hold 8.9% of a sample with approximately 230,000 clones, roughly 80% of them seen once. The germline V gene encodes CDR1 SGHNT and CDR2 YENEEA. The CDR3 contains 14 residues. Trimming took 0 bases from V and 3 from J, leaving 9 bases between them. The genes are TRBV11-3 and TRBJ2-7; weak D call: TRBD2 (6 bases). The sequence was obtained from an elderly man with acute or convalescent COVID-19. Sequenced: peripheral blood. CDR3 sequence: CASSLEVGGYEQYF. CDR3 DNA sequence: TGTGCCAGCAGCTTAGAGGTGGGGGGCTACGAGCAGTACTTC. Filled out from reference TRBV11-3 and TRBJ2-7, the complete variable domain reads EAGVVQSPRYKIIEKKQPVAFWCNPISGHNTLYWYLQNLGQGPELLIRYENEEAVDDSQLPKDRFSAERLKGVDSTLKIQPAELGDSAVYLCASSLEVGGYEQYFGPGTRLTVT.